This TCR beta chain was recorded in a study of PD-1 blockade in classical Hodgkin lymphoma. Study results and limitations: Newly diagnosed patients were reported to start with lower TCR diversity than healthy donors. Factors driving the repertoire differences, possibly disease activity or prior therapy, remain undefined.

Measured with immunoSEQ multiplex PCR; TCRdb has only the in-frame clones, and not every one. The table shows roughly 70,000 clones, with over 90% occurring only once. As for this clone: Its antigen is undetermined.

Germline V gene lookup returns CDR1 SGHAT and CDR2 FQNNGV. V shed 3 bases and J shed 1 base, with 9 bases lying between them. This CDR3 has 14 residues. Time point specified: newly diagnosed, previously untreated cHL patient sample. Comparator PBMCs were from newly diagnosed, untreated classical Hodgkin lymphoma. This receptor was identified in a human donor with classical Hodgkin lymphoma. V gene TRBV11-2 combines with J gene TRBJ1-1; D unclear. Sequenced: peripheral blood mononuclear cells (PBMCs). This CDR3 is CASSFPYRNTEAFF. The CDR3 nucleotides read TGTGCCAGCAGCTTTCCCTACAGGAACACTGAAGCTTTCTTT.